The clone carrying this T cell receptor (beta chain) appeared a single time. This sample stems from a study of blood T cell repertoires in COVID-19. The germline gives CDR1 SGHAT, CDR2 FQNNGV. The CDR3 sequence is 15 residues long. V lost 4 bases and J lost 4, with 16 bases in between. Repertoires were generated with immunoSEQ multiplex PCR, while TCRdb's copy carries only in-frame clones and drops some. The data contain under 500,000 clones, 85% to 90% of them seen just once; the ten biggest clones take up around 4.4%. The specimen was peripheral blood. The clonotype was recovered from a woman aged 25-40 years with acute or convalescent COVID-19. The chain recombines TRBV11-2 with TRBJ1-1; tentative D call: TRBD1 (5 bases). CDR3 bases: TGTGCCAGCAGCTCGACTTTCGGACATATCACTGAAGCTTTCTTT. This translates into CASSSTFGHITEAFF.